This T cell receptor beta chain was sequenced for a study of blood T cell repertoires in COVID-19. Background on the study: Some COVID-19 samples were acute and others convalescent; all came from the United States, Italy and Spain.

Profiling relied on immunoSEQ multiplex PCR, and the TCRdb table lists in-frame clones only, not all of them. The data contain about 180,000 clones, 86% of them seen just once; the ten biggest clones take up under 25%. J was trimmed by 5 bases and V by 4 bases; bases with no gene match: 11. The V gene's germline CDR1 is SGHRS and CDR2 YFSETQ. The length of the CDR3 is 15 residues. The sequence was obtained from a man aged 70-80 years with active or convalescent COVID-19. Specimen: peripheral blood. The chain employs TRBV5-1 and TRBJ1-1; 7 bases line up with TRBD1. As DNA, the CDR3 is TGCGCCAGCAGCGAAGCGACAGGGATAACAACTGAAGCTTTCTTT. Translation gives CASSEATGITTEAFF.